The 28 T cell receptor beta chains below come from one sample, sequenced in a study of identical twins. In TCRdb, the 5' RACE reads were re-called with MiXCR into one record per CDR3 protein. The sample lists about 530,000 distinct CDR3 sequences, about 20% occurring once. The same sample was also used in a study of yellow fever vaccine responses in identical twins.

Sequences were obtained from CD4+ T cells sorted from blood. The receptors derive from a woman younger than 30 in good health.

V is TRBV20-1 and J is TRBJ1-1; D is possibly TRBD1 (5 bases). In germline, CDR1 is DFQATT, CDR2 SNEGSKA (reference sequence). This CDR3 comprises 13 residues. The V end lost 6 bases, the J end lost 0 bases, and 11 bases lay between the germline ends. CDR3 nucleotides: TGCAGTGCCTTCGACAGACTGAACACTGAAGCTTTCTTT. It translates to CSAFDRLNTEAFF.

The V and J genes are TRBV24-1 and TRBJ2-5; D is unclear. V was cut by 1 base and J by 5 bases, with 4 bases left in between. The CDR3 contains 12 residues. Germline CDR1 is KGHDR and CDR2 is SFDVKD. As DNA, the CDR3 is TGTGCCACCAGTGATTTTACGGAGACCCAGTACTTC. Translation: CATSDFTETQYF.

J is TRBJ1-1 and V is TRBV5-1; D unresolved. Germline-derived CDR1 and CDR2 are SGHRS and YFSETQ. The V and J ends lost 1 base and 0 bases respectively, with 13 bases between them. The length of the CDR3 is 16 residues. CDR3 sequence reads: CASSLTAGVMNTEAFF. The CDR3 nucleotides read TGCGCCAGCAGCTTGACGGCAGGAGTAATGAACACTGAAGCTTTCTTT.

In DNA form, the CDR3 reads TGTGCCACCAGCAGAGAAGGGACAGGGGGAAGAGAGCAGTACGTC. As protein: CATSREGTGGREQYV. The V call is TRBV15, the J call TRBJ2-7; 11 bases fit TRBD1. This CDR3 comprises 15 residues. V lost 0 bases to trimming and J lost 7 bases; unmatched junction nucleotides: 5. The germline V gene has CDR1 LNHNV and CDR2 YYDKDF (reference sequence).

V and J are TRBV2 and TRBJ2-2; D unclear. Germline V gene lookup returns CDR1 SNHLY and CDR2 FYNNEI. CDR3 size: 15 residues. Trimming took 6 bases from V and 4 from J, leaving 15 bases between them. The CDR3 region is CASSAEMTATGELFF. CDR3 nucleotides: TGTGCCAGCAGCGCTGAGATGACCGCCACCGGGGAGCTGTTTTTT.

In its sample, this clonotype was seen a few times. The V and J genes are TRBV12-5 and TRBJ1-5, with D possibly being TRBD1 (6 bases). Trimming took off 5 bases at V and 0 bases at J, with 8 bases between the two ends. Germline CDR1 LGHNT, CDR2 FRNRAP. The CDR3 is 14 amino acids. The CDR3 region has the DNA TGTGCTAGTGGTAGGACAGTTAGCAATCAGCCCCAGCATTTT. Translated, it gives CASGRTVSNQPQHF.

In this sample, this clonotype turned up a few times. The V call is TRBV20-1, the J call TRBJ2-1, with TRBD2 matching 7 bases. Unmatched junction bases numbered 9, after V lost 3 bases and J lost 4 bases. The CDR3 extends over 15 amino acids. CDR1 is DFQATT and CDR2 is SNEGSKA in the germline V gene (reference sequence). The CDR3: CSASMAGVPYNEQFF. Here the CDR3 DNA reads TGCAGTGCTAGTATGGCGGGAGTACCATACAATGAGCAGTTCTTC.

This chain links TRBV5-1 with TRBJ2-1; 8 bases are shared with TRBD2. This CDR3 is built from 15 residues. From germline, CDR1 is SGHRS and CDR2 YFSETQ. V trimming: 1 base; J trimming: 7 bases; junction bases outside the gene matches: 7. CDR3 bases: TGCGCCAGCAGCTTGATCGGGGGGGCTTTTAATGAGCAGTTCTTC. Protein: CASSLIGGAFNEQFF.

The table lists this clonotype with a few counts. V gene TRBV4-1 combines with J gene TRBJ2-3, with 7 bases matching TRBD1. Germline CDR1 reads MGHRA; CDR2 reads YSYEKL. V lost 0 bases, J lost 3 bases, and 3 bases stayed unmatched. The CDR3 contains 15 residues. The DNA for the CDR3 is TGCGCCAGCAGCCAAGATCGGACAGGAACAGATACGCAGTATTTT. It codes for CASSQDRTGTDTQYF.

This chain joins TRBV20-1 and TRBJ2-2; D not certain. The CDR3 runs to 13 residues. CDR1 DFQATT and CDR2 SNEGSKA come from the germline V gene (reference sequence). V lost 0 bases to trimming and J lost 5 bases, with 7 bases between them. The CDR3 DNA is TGCAGTGCTAGAGATGGGGTGACCGGGGAGCTGTTTTTT. Its translation is CSARDGVTGELFF.

The CDR3 nucleotides read TGTGCCATCAGTGATGGACAGGGGGTTGGCACTGAAGCTTTCTTT. Translating it yields CAISDGQGVGTEAFF. V gene TRBV10-3 combines with J gene TRBJ1-1; the match to TRBD1 covers 10 bases. The length of the CDR3 is 15 residues. The V and J ends lost 3 bases and 4 bases, in that order; junction bases with no gene match: 5. Germline assignment: CDR1 ENHRY and CDR2 SYGVKD.

This clonotype showed up just a few times. The genes are TRBV10-3 and TRBJ2-1; no firm D call. V lost 4 bases and J 12 bases, leaving 13 bases between the germline ends. This CDR3 contains 12 residues. Germline CDR1 ENHRY, CDR2 SYGVKD. Here the CDR3 DNA reads TGTGCCATCAGTGGGTACAGAGAAACGCAGTTCTTC. Residues: CAISGYRETQFF.

This clonotype was counted once. The chain combines TRBV10-3 with TRBJ2-7; TRBD2 matches 8 bases. V was pared by 2 bases and J by 3 bases, with 3 bases of the junction left unmatched. The CDR3 sequence is 14 residues long. Looked up from germline, CDR1 is ENHRY and CDR2 is SYGVKD. CDR3 residues: CAISESSGDYEQYV. In nucleotides, the CDR3 is TGTGCCATCAGTGAGAGTAGCGGGGACTACGAGCAGTACGTC.

The rearrangement links TRBV4-1 to TRBJ2-4, with D perhaps assigned TRBD1 or TRBD2 (5 bases each). The CDR3 consists of 16 residues. Germline CDR1 reads MGHRA; CDR2 reads YSYEKL. The V gene lost 4 bases and the J gene lost 2 bases, with 15 bases spanning the gap. The CDR3, as DNA: TGCGCCAGCAGCCCTCAGGAGAGGGACCCCAAAAACATTCAGTACTTC. It codes for CASSPQERDPKNIQYF.

This sequence joins TRBV24-1 and TRBJ2-7, with 12 bases identical to TRBD1. The CDR3 is 12 amino acids. With 10 bases clipped from V and 6 bases from J, the junction kept 3 bases outside the gene matches. Germline assignment: CDR1 KGHDR and CDR2 SFDVKD. The CDR3: CATWDRGREQYV. In DNA, the CDR3 is TGTGCCACTTGGGACAGGGGGCGCGAGCAGTACGTC.

This clonotype has just a few counts. This chain uses TRBV4-1 with TRBJ2-1; D is possibly TRBD1 or TRBD2 (7 bases each). Germline CDR1 reads MGHRA; CDR2 reads YSYEKL. The ends were cut back, 2 bases at V and 4 bases at J, with 21 bases in the middle. The CDR3 covers 18 residues. The CDR3 nucleotides are TGCGCCAGCAGCCAACCCAGGGGGTTCGGCGGGAGTTACAATGAGCAGTTCTTC. This gives the protein CASSQPRGFGGSYNEQFF.

This clonotype came up a few times. This rearrangement joins TRBV4-2 to TRBJ2-1; D gene ambiguous. The germline V gene encodes CDR1 LGHNA and CDR2 YNFKEQ. CDR3 length: 16 amino acids. V was trimmed by 0 bases and J by 2 bases, leaving 11 bases between them. The chain's CDR3 is CASSQERIVPYNEQFF. In DNA, the CDR3 is TGTGCCAGCAGCCAAGAAAGGATAGTGCCCTACAATGAGCAGTTCTTC.

This clonotype appeared a few times. The chain carries TRBV19 and TRBJ2-2; no definite D call. The CDR3 runs to 14 residues. Trimming stripped 6 bases from V and 0 bases from J, with 8 bases between. Germline values: CDR1 LNHDA, CDR2 SQIVND (reference sequence). The CDR3 DNA sequence: TGTGCCAGTAGAGAAGTGACGAACACCGGGGAGCTGTTTTTT. It encodes CASREVTNTGELFF.

CDR3 nucleotide sequence: TGCAGTGCTAGAAACCGGGCGGGGTTGGGGCAGTACGTC. This codes for CSARNRAGLGQYV. The chain joins TRBV20-1 to TRBJ2-7, with D possibly being TRBD2 (6 bases). This CDR3 comprises 13 residues. The V end lost 2 bases, the J end lost 9 bases, and 17 bases lay between the germline ends. Germline V gives CDR1 DFQATT, CDR2 SNEGSKA (reference sequence).

This clonotype was seen only a few times. V is TRBV28 and J is TRBJ2-7; perhaps TRBD2 as D (6 bases). The germline V gene encodes CDR1 MDHEN and CDR2 SYDVKM. The CDR3 is 13 residues long. V was cut by 6 bases and J by 3 bases, with 12 bases left in between. Here the CDR3 reads CASSRGGVYEQYF. CDR3 coding DNA: TGTGCCAGCAGCCGCGGAGGGGTCTACGAGCAGTACTTC.

The rearrangement links TRBV24-1 to TRBJ2-3, with 16 bases lining up with TRBD2. Germline V CDR1 and CDR2: KGHDR, SFDVKD. The length of the CDR3 is 18 residues. The ends lost 3 bases at V and 1 base at J; junction bases unmatched: 3. CDR3 loop: CATSDGTSGGVGTDTQYF. The DNA of the CDR3 is TGTGCCACCAGTGATGGGACTAGCGGGGGGGTTGGCACAGATACGCAGTATTTT.

This clonotype showed up many times. The V gene is TRBV5-1, the J gene TRBJ2-3; 8 nucleotides line up with TRBD2. Germline V gene sequence: CDR1 SGHRS, CDR2 YFSETQ. V shed 4 bases, J shed 4 bases, and the junction held 5 bases outside the gene matches. CDR3 length equals 14 residues. As DNA, the CDR3 is TGCGCCAGCAGCCTTGGACTAGCCTCAGATACGCAGTATTTT. Translated, it gives CASSLGLASDTQYF.

This clonotype came up a few times. The chain combines TRBV9 with TRBJ1-1; D not certain. Deletions cut 3 bases from V and 4 bases from J, with 10 bases between. In germline, CDR1 is SGDLS, CDR2 YYNGEE. The CDR3 loop spans 13 amino acids. The CDR3 DNA is TGTGCCAGCAGCGATGGGTCGGGCACTGAAGCTTTCTTT. The encoded protein is CASSDGSGTEAFF.

This clonotype was found a few times. V gene TRBV12-3 or TRBV12-4 combines with J gene TRBJ2-3; D unclear. The CDR3 consists of 13 residues. V lost 6 bases to trimming and J lost 1 base, with 8 bases between them. CDR3 sequence (DNA): TGTGCCAGCAGGGTGGGCGGCACAGATACGCAGTATTTT. Its translation: CASRVGGTDTQYF.

This clonotype was counted a few times. The V call is TRBV2, the J call TRBJ1-3; D ambiguous. Trimming took off 4 bases at V and 4 bases at J, with 8 bases between the two ends. CDR3 length: 13 residues. Germline loops: CDR1 SNHLY, CDR2 FYNNEI. The CDR3 bases are TGTGCCAGCAGTGGAGAGGTCGGAAACACCATATATTTT. It specifies CASSGEVGNTIYF. The whole variable domain, remainder taken from reference TRBV2 and TRBJ1-3, is EPEVTQTPSHQVTQMGQEVILRCVPISNHLYFYWYRQILGQKVEFLVSFYNNEISEKSEIFDDQFSVERPDGSNFTLKIRSTKLEDSAMYFCASSGEVGNTIYFGEGSWLTVV.

The chain has TRBV5-1 and TRBJ2-3; 7 bases map to TRBD2. J gave up 3 bases and V 7 bases, and 11 bases lay outside the gene matches. Germline V CDR1 and CDR2: SGHRS, YFSETQ. There are 15 residues in the CDR3. The CDR3 coding sequence is TGCGCCAGCGCAAGCGGGGCAGGGTGGACAGATACGCAGTATTTT. Its protein is CASASGAGWTDTQYF.

J is TRBJ2-1 and V is TRBV20-1; TRBD1 might be the D (5 bases). Trimming took 5 bases from V and 4 from J, leaving 18 bases between them. CDR1 DFQATT and CDR2 SNEGSKA come from the germline V gene (reference sequence). CDR3 length: 15 residues. CDR3 coding DNA: TGCAGTGCTCCCCCGAGACAGTCTAGTTACAATGAGCAGTTCTTC. Encoded protein: CSAPPRQSSYNEQFF.

The chain carries TRBV6-2 or TRBV6-3 and TRBJ2-2; D gene unclear. Between the trimmed V and J ends, which lost 1 base and 7 bases, there was a span of 7 bases. The CDR3 is 13 residues long. The V gene's germline CDR1 is MNHEY and CDR2 SVGEGT. The CDR3 coding sequence is TGTGCCAGCAGTTACTGGGCTCTCGGGGAGCTGTTTTTT. It codes for CASSYWALGELFF.